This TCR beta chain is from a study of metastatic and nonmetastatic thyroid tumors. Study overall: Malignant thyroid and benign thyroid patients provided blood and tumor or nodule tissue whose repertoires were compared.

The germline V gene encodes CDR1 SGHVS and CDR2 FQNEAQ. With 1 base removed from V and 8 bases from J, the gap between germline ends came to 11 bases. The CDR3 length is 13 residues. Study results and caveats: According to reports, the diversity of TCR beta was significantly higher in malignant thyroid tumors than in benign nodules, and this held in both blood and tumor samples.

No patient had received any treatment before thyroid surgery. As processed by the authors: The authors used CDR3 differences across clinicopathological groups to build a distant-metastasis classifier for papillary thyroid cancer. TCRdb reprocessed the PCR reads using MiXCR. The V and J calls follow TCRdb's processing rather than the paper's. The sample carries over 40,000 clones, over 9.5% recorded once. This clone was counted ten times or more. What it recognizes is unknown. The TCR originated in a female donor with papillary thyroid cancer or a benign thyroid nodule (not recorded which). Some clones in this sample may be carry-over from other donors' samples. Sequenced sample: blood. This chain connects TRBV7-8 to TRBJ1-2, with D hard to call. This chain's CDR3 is CASSLETAGGYTF. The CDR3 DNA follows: TGTGCCAGCAGCTTAGAAACAGCGGGAGGCTACACCTTC.